The 21 T cell receptor beta chains listed next were all sequenced from one sample in a study of beta chain features in type 1 diabetes. Expressed TCRB transcripts were sequenced after all isolated RNA was converted to cDNA. Clones were read by immunoSEQ multiplex PCR, and TCRdb kept only the in-frame ones, dropping some. The repertoire holds around 99,000 clones, with 40% as singletons. The sequencing sample was made of stem cell memory CD4+ T cells from blood. The receptors come from a woman aged 18-29 years in good health.

The rearrangement joins TRBV10-3 to TRBJ2-1, with D possibly matching TRBD2 (6 bases). Germline V lookup: CDR1 ENHRY, CDR2 SYGVKD. Trimming left V 7 bases short and J 12 bases short, with 22 bases between. The CDR3 totals 14 residues. The DNA of the CDR3 is TGTGCCATCAAATCCCCTAGCGACGTTAAGGCGCAGTTCTTC. Translation gives CAIKSPSDVKAQFF.

The chain joins TRBV7-9 to TRBJ2-7; 7 nucleotides agree with TRBD2. The CDR3 contains 14 residues. Germline V gene sequence: CDR1 SEHNR, CDR2 FQNEAQ (reference sequence). J gave up 4 bases and V 2 bases, and 5 bases lay outside the gene matches. DNA of the CDR3: TGTGCCAGCAGCTTAACCAGCGGGATATACGAGCAGTACTTC. Its protein product is CASSLTSGIYEQYF.

This clone has only one observation. This sequence joins TRBV7-2 and TRBJ1-2; no reliable D call. The germline V gene encodes CDR1 SGHTA and CDR2 FQGNSA. V lost 4 bases and J lost 7, with 10 bases in between. The CDR3 runs to 12 residues. In nucleotides, the CDR3 is TGTGCCAGCAGCTCAAGACTGTTTGGCTACACCTTC. This gives the protein CASSSRLFGYTF.

The chain uses TRBV28 and TRBJ2-5; TRBD2 aligns across 13 bases. This CDR3 region has 19 residues. Germline loops: CDR1 MDHEN, CDR2 SYDVKM. V gave up 6 bases and J gave up 5 bases; unmatched junction bases: 18. CDR3 region: CASSNHLTSGRNFGETQYF. The CDR3 nucleotides are TGTGCCAGCAGCAACCATTTGACTAGCGGGAGGAATTTTGGGGAGACCCAGTACTTC.

Many counts were recorded for this clone. The gene calls are TRBV7-9 and TRBJ1-2; D unresolved. The germline V gene has CDR1 SEHNR and CDR2 FQNEAQ (reference sequence). The CDR3 totals 13 residues. Trimming shortened V by 5 bases and J by 7 bases, and 14 bases separated the two germline ends. The CDR3 here is CASSGWAIPGYTF. As DNA, the CDR3 is TGTGCCAGCAGCGGGTGGGCCATCCCTGGCTACACCTTC.

The rearrangement joins TRBV6-6 to TRBJ2-7, with D perhaps matching TRBD1 (6 bases). The length of the CDR3 is 16 residues. Trimming removed 0 bases from V and 7 bases from J, with 19 bases in between. Germline V gene data show CDR1 as MNHNY and CDR2 as SVGAGI (reference sequence). The CDR3 here is CASSYSRDPGAREQYF. DNA of the CDR3: TGTGCCAGCAGTTACTCGCGCGATCCAGGGGCGAGAGAGCAGTACTTC.

CDR3 residues: CASSFSVGTDTQYF. Here the CDR3 DNA reads TGCGCCAGCAGCTTTTCCGTTGGCACAGATACGCAGTATTTT. This chain connects TRBV5-1 to TRBJ2-3; D not certain. Germline V lookup: CDR1 SGHRS, CDR2 YFSETQ. The V end was cut by 2 bases, the J end by 1 base, with 8 bases between. The CDR3 runs to 14 residues. The entire variable domain, with the rest obtained from reference TRBV5-1 and TRBJ2-3, is as follows: KAGVTQTPRYLIKTRGQQVTLSCSPISGHRSVSWYQQTPGQGLQFLFEYFSETQRNKGNFPGRFSGRQFSNSRSEMNVSTLELGDSALYLCASSFSVGTDTQYFGPGTRLTVL.

The chain couples TRBV20-1 to TRBJ2-7; D unresolved. The CDR3 has 10 residues. Germline V gene lookup returns CDR1 DFQATT and CDR2 SNEGSKA (reference sequence). Trimming left V 5 bases short and J 3 bases short, with 5 bases between. CDR3 DNA sequence: TGCAGTGCTGCGAACTACGAGCAGTACTTC. Translation gives CSAANYEQYF.

The V call is TRBV5-1, the J call TRBJ1-1, with D possibly matching TRBD1 (6 bases). From germline, CDR1 is SGHRS and CDR2 YFSETQ. The CDR3 extends over 13 amino acids. Trimming removed 7 bases from V and 2 bases from J, with 12 bases in between. CDR3 residues: CASQGPSNTEAFF. CDR3 nucleotides: TGCGCCAGCCAGGGGCCGTCTAACACTGAAGCTTTCTTT.

This clone appeared a few times. The J gene is TRBJ1-4, the V gene TRBV30; TRBD1 might be the D (5 bases). The CDR3 totals 14 residues. V shed 4 bases and J shed 7 bases, with 16 bases lying between them. The germline V gene encodes CDR1 GTSNPN and CDR2 SVGIG (reference sequence). DNA of the CDR3: TGTGCCTGGAATGGCGGGACCGTACGTGAAAAACTGTTTTTT. Its protein is CAWNGGTVREKLFF.

There are a few counts of this clone. The DNA of the CDR3 is TGTGCCAGCAGGGACGGCGGGCTCAAGACCCAGTACTTC. Protein: CASRDGGLKTQYF. J is TRBJ2-5 and V is TRBV28; possible D gene TRBD2, 5 bases. The CDR3 consists of 13 residues. CDR1 and CDR2 from the germline V gene are MDHEN and SYDVKM. V was cut by 6 bases and J by 6 bases, with 14 bases left in between.

This sequence joins TRBV5-1 and TRBJ2-3; TRBD2 agrees at 12 bases. The CDR3 has 15 residues. The V segment lost 3 bases and the J segment 3 bases; nucleotides outside the gene matches: 2. The V gene's germline CDR1 is SGHRS and CDR2 YFSETQ. The CDR3 here is CASSSSGRATDTQYF. CDR3 DNA sequence: TGCGCCAGCAGCTCTAGCGGGAGGGCAACAGATACGCAGTATTTT.

This clone was picked up a small number of times. J is TRBJ2-1 and V is TRBV7-3, with a possible D match to TRBD2 (5 bases). V was cut by 8 bases and J by 5 bases, with 10 bases left in between. The CDR3 spans 12 residues. Germline values: CDR1 SGHTA, CDR2 FQGTGA. The CDR3 sequence: CASRGAHNEQFF. The DNA of the CDR3 is TGTGCCAGCCGGGGTGCCCACAATGAGCAGTTCTTC.

This clone appeared a few times. The chain has TRBV12-5 and TRBJ2-3, with 9 bases lining up with TRBD1. Germline V gene lookup returns CDR1 LGHNT and CDR2 FRNRAP. V lost 4 bases, J lost 2 bases, and 7 bases stayed unmatched. CDR3 length equals 16 residues. In DNA form, the CDR3 reads TGTGCTAGTGGTTCGTTACAGGGGGCTGACACAGATACGCAGTATTTT. As protein: CASGSLQGADTDTQYF.

This clone was picked up one time. This chain joins TRBV6-5 and TRBJ2-2; 8 bases are shared with TRBD1. The CDR3 spans 14 residues. Germline V gene data show CDR1 as MNHEY and CDR2 as SVGAGI. The trim removed 6 bases at V and 1 base at J, leaving 1 base unmatched. CDR3 protein: CASRGQVNTGELFF. In DNA form, the CDR3 reads TGTGCCAGCAGGGGACAGGTGAACACCGGGGAGCTGTTTTTT.

The chain joins TRBV28 to TRBJ2-7; D not resolved. V lost 4 bases and J lost 1, with 11 bases in between. Germline V gives CDR1 MDHEN, CDR2 SYDVKM. The CDR3 is made up of 14 amino acids. The CDR3, as DNA: TGTGCCAGCAGTTCCCCTGGCAGGTCCTACGAGCAGTACTTC. Translation: CASSSPGRSYEQYF.

This clone was detected only a few times. The V gene is TRBV4-1, the J gene TRBJ2-7, with 8 bases lining up with TRBD2. This CDR3 region has 18 residues. V lost 0 bases and J lost 3; bases outside the gene matches: 13. In germline, CDR1 is MGHRA, CDR2 YSYEKL. The CDR3 region has the DNA TGCGCCAGCAGCCAAGATCCGAGGACGTTTAGCGGGAACTACGAGCAGTACTTC. Its translation: CASSQDPRTFSGNYEQYF.

V usage is TRBV5-4 and J usage is TRBJ2-3; TRBD2 aligns across 8 bases. The CDR3 is made up of 17 amino acids. V shed 0 bases and J 3 bases; nucleotides not matched to a gene: 9. Germline V gene lookup returns CDR1 SGHNT and CDR2 YYREEE (reference sequence). CDR3 nucleotides: TGTGCCAGCAGCTTGGCATCCAGCGGGGGAAGGACAGATACGCAGTATTTT. Its protein is CASSLASSGGRTDTQYF.

The J gene is TRBJ2-7, the V gene TRBV7-2, with D possibly being TRBD2 (6 bases). The CDR3 loop spans 14 amino acids. Germline assignment: CDR1 SGHTA and CDR2 FQGNSA. Trimming removed 5 bases at V and 0 bases at J, with 11 bases between. The DNA of the CDR3 is TGTGCCAGCAGCCAAGAGACTAGCTCCTACGAGCAGTACTTC. It codes for CASSQETSSYEQYF.

V usage is TRBV7-9 and J usage is TRBJ1-1, with D tentatively TRBD1 (5 bases). V was trimmed by 10 bases and J by 13 bases, leaving 19 bases between them. The CDR3 is 11 residues long. Looked up from germline, CDR1 is SEHNR and CDR2 is FQNEAQ (reference sequence). This CDR3 is CATPGPGGSFF. The CDR3 nucleotides read TGTGCCACCCCCGGTCCGGGGGGTAGTTTCTTT.

This clone was seen more than once but under ten times. The rearrangement uses TRBV4-1 and TRBJ2-1, with TRBD2 matching over 10 bases. Germline V CDR1 and CDR2: MGHRA, YSYEKL. CDR3 length: 18 amino acids. V lost 6 bases and J lost 0; bases outside the gene matches: 11. The CDR3, as DNA: TGCGCCAGCAGGGACCACCAGCGGGAGGGCCTCTCCTACAATGAGCAGTTCTTC. Its protein product is CASRDHQREGLSYNEQFF.